What follows are 21 T cell receptor beta chains derived from one specimen sequenced in a study of naive and memory T cell subsets (dated by TCRdb to 2016 to 2017). The method behind the library was UMI-ligation and nested PCR. Sequencing was carried out with an Illumina MiSeq. The beta constant-region primer was an equimolar mix of two oligonucleotides covering both TRBC1 and TRBC2. Four rounds of PCR, combining the SP2 primer with nested alpha and beta constant-region primers, were used to amplify the ligated cDNA. TCRdb redid the processing of the public reads, applying fastp at Q25 and MiXCR, and retained in-frame beta chains. Every entry covers one CDR3 protein and lists the most common genes and DNA from its rows. This sample comprises just over 80,000 distinct CDR3 sequences, approximately 10% of them detected only once. The ten top clones hold 1.2% of the sample. The specimen sequenced was naive CD8+ T cells from blood. Read against the paper, the sample's cell subset or site label means: naive T cells, CD45RA high CD27+. These TCRs come from a human donor in good health.

The table lists this clonotype with a few counts. This rearrangement joins TRBV4-1 to TRBJ2-7, with 12 bases matching TRBD2. With 0 bases clipped from V and 0 bases from J, the junction kept 12 bases outside the gene matches. Germline assignment: CDR1 MGHRA and CDR2 YSYEKL. CDR3 length: 20 amino acids. The CDR3 here is CASSQEAGGLAGAGSYEQYF. The CDR3, as DNA: TGCGCCAGCAGCCAAGAGGCGGGGGGACTAGCGGGCGCTGGCTCCTACGAGCAGTACTTC.

This clonotype was observed at least ten times. The genes are TRBV4-2 and TRBJ1-1; D not resolved. This CDR3 comprises 10 residues. Deletions cut 6 bases from V and 2 bases from J, with 1 base between. Germline V gene data show CDR1 as LGHNA and CDR2 as YNFKEQ. The CDR3 is CASRNTEAFF. The CDR3 DNA sequence: TGTGCCAGCAGAAACACTGAAGCTTTCTTT.

This clonotype has just a few counts. This chain joins TRBV13 and TRBJ2-5; D is unresolved. The germline V gene encodes CDR1 PRHDT and CDR2 FYEKMQ (reference sequence). The CDR3 runs to 13 residues. V lost 1 base and J lost 1, with 4 bases in between. The CDR3 coding sequence is TGTGCCAGCAGCTTAGCTAGCCAAGAGACCCAGTACTTC. Translated, it gives CASSLASQETQYF.

The V gene is TRBV27, the J gene TRBJ2-1, with TRBD2 matching 8 bases. The trim removed 5 bases at V and 0 bases at J, leaving 6 bases unmatched. Germline-derived CDR1 and CDR2 are MNHEY and SMNVEV (reference sequence). This CDR3 region has 16 residues. CDR3 DNA sequence: TGTGCCAGCAGTGGCAGCGGGAGTACCTCCTACAATGAGCAGTTCTTC. This sequence encodes CASSGSGSTSYNEQFF.

This clonotype was counted at least ten times. CDR3 loop: CSVLAGSTDTQYF. The DNA for the CDR3 is TGCAGCGTATTAGCGGGTAGCACAGATACGCAGTATTTT. The chain couples TRBV29-1 to TRBJ2-3, with 7 bases aligning to TRBD2. J was trimmed by 0 bases and V by 6 bases; bases with no gene match: 3. The CDR3 has 13 residues. The germline gives CDR1 SQVTM, CDR2 ANQGSEA.

The gene calls are TRBV27 and TRBJ1-2; TRBD1 aligns across 7 bases. The CDR3 is 14 residues long. The V and J ends lost 3 bases and 4 bases, in that order; junction bases with no gene match: 5. From germline, CDR1 is MNHEY and CDR2 SMNVEV (reference sequence). The chain's CDR3 is CASSLRTGGYGYTF. The CDR3 nucleotides read TGTGCCAGCAGTTTGAGGACAGGTGGCTATGGCTACACCTTC.

This clonotype was found many times. The rearrangement joins TRBV3-1 to TRBJ2-7; D not resolved. V was shortened by 0 bases and J by 3 bases, with 12 bases between the two germline ends. Germline assignment: CDR1 LGHDT and CDR2 YNNKEL (reference sequence). The CDR3 sequence is 15 residues long. The CDR3 nucleotides read TGTGCCAGCAGCCAAGATTGGGGATCGTACTACGAGCAGTACTTC. This sequence encodes CASSQDWGSYYEQYF.

This clonotype was counted many times. This rearrangement joins TRBV20-1 to TRBJ1-5, with D possibly TRBD1 on 5 matching bases. The germline gives CDR1 DFQATT, CDR2 SNEGSKA (reference sequence). Trimming left V 0 bases short and J 5 bases short, with 11 bases between. CDR3 size: 14 residues. CDR3 bases: TGCAGTGCTAGAGAGGGGGTTGGCTATCAGCCCCAGCATTTT. Amino acid sequence: CSAREGVGYQPQHF.

The chain couples TRBV7-2 to TRBJ2-7; TRBD1 agrees at 10 bases. V trimming: 5 bases; J trimming: 4 bases; junction bases outside the gene matches: 14. The V gene's germline CDR1 is SGHTA and CDR2 FQGNSA. The CDR3 has 17 amino acids. In DNA, the CDR3 is TGTGCCAGCAGCCCAACCCCCGGGACAGGGGTCCCATACGAGCAGTACTTC. This translates into CASSPTPGTGVPYEQYF.

This clonotype was observed a handful of times. The rearrangement uses TRBV5-1 and TRBJ2-3; the D gene is possibly TRBD1 (5 bases). Germline loops: CDR1 SGHRS, CDR2 YFSETQ. Trimming left V 0 bases short and J 2 bases short, with 10 bases between. The CDR3 contains 15 residues. CDR3 nucleotides: TGCGCCAGCAGCTTGGAGGCGACAGCCACAGATACGCAGTATTTT. Encoded protein: CASSLEATATDTQYF.

The chain combines TRBV7-9 with TRBJ2-1; D remains ambiguous. CDR1 is SEHNR, CDR2 FQNEAQ, per germline (reference sequence). This CDR3 has 12 amino acids. The germline V and J ends were trimmed by 3 bases and 8 bases, with 8 bases remaining between them. This CDR3 is CASSLFEDEQFF. The DNA of the CDR3 is TGTGCCAGCAGCTTGTTTGAAGATGAGCAGTTCTTC. The full variable domain, with the rest looked up from reference TRBV7-9 and TRBJ2-1, is DTGVSQNPRHKITKRGQNVTFRCDPISEHNRLYWYRQTLGQGPEFLTYFQNEAQLEKSRLLSDRFSAERPKGSFSTLEIQRTEQGDSAMYLCASSLFEDEQFFGPGTRLTVL.

This clonotype was counted ten times or more. The genes are TRBV6-2 or TRBV6-3 and TRBJ2-3, with D unresolved. This CDR3 has 11 residues. Per germline, CDR1 MNHEY and CDR2 SVGEGT. V lost 5 bases, J lost 7 bases, and 7 bases lay in between. For the CDR3, the DNA is TGTGCCAGCAGTGTCCGAAATACGCAGTATTTT. Protein: CASSVRNTQYF.

This clonotype was detected ten times or more. The J gene is TRBJ2-1, the V gene TRBV27; the D call may be TRBD1 or TRBD2 (6 bases each). Looked up from germline, CDR1 is MNHEY and CDR2 is SMNVEV (reference sequence). CDR3 size: 16 residues. Deletions cut 5 bases from V and 5 bases from J, with 19 bases between. CDR3 protein: CASSPSKGEEDNEQFF. In DNA, the CDR3 is TGTGCCAGCAGTCCCTCCAAGGGGGAGGAAGACAATGAGCAGTTCTTC.

This clonotype has ten or more counts. The rearrangement links TRBV4-1 to TRBJ2-7; 8 positions agree with TRBD2. Germline CDR1 reads MGHRA; CDR2 reads YSYEKL. V lost 1 base and J lost 4; bases outside the gene matches: 6. This CDR3 is 15 amino acids long. This chain's CDR3 is CASSQAGGVAYEQYF. The DNA of the CDR3 is TGCGCCAGCAGCCAAGCCGGGGGGGTAGCGTACGAGCAGTACTTC.

Many counts were recorded for this clonotype. The chain couples TRBV20-1 to TRBJ2-7; weak D call: TRBD1 (6 bases). The germline CDR1 and CDR2 sequences are DFQATT and SNEGSKA (reference sequence). The CDR3 loop spans 13 amino acids. Trimming left V 4 bases short and J 3 bases short, with 13 bases between. The CDR3 DNA sequence: TGCAGTGCTATTTTACAGGGCCACTACGAGCAGTACTTC. This gives the protein CSAILQGHYEQYF.

This clonotype was detected a few times. This rearrangement joins TRBV9 to TRBJ1-2, with D unresolved. This CDR3 spans 17 amino acids. The V end lost 4 bases, the J end lost 8 bases, and 27 bases lay between the germline ends. Germline V gene lookup returns CDR1 SGDLS and CDR2 YYNGEE. The CDR3 sequence: CASSSRGTTRDPPGYTF. DNA of the CDR3: TGTGCCAGCAGCTCTAGAGGCACTACGCGAGATCCCCCGGGCTACACCTTC.

The chain employs TRBV7-8 and TRBJ2-5; D possibly corresponds to TRBD1 (6 bases). CDR3 length: 14 amino acids. Per germline, CDR1 SGHVS and CDR2 FQNEAQ. V lost 5 bases and J 3 bases, leaving 13 bases between the germline ends. In nucleotides, the CDR3 is TGTGCCAGCAGCCCCACGGGACACGAAGAGACCCAGTACTTC. It yields the protein CASSPTGHEETQYF.

Ten or more counts support this clonotype. This chain uses TRBV6-5 with TRBJ2-2, with D tentatively TRBD1 (6 bases). V lost 5 bases to trimming and J lost 7 bases, with 17 bases between them. The CDR3 is 15 residues long. Per the germline V gene, CDR1 is MNHEY and CDR2 is SVGAGI. CDR3 amino acids: CASSVITTGNGELFF. CDR3 nucleotides: TGTGCCAGCAGTGTAATTACCACAGGGAACGGGGAGCTGTTTTTT.

The rearrangement uses TRBV7-2 and TRBJ1-2; TRBD1 aligns across 8 bases. Germline CDR1 reads SGHTA; CDR2 reads FQGNSA. J was trimmed by 3 bases and V by 4 bases; bases with no gene match: 16. CDR3 length: 18 residues. DNA for the CDR3: TGTGCCAGCAGCTCCAGAGAACTCGGGACAGGCTGGGACTATGGCTACACCTTC. It specifies CASSSRELGTGWDYGYTF.

The rearrangement joins TRBV29-1 to TRBJ2-1; D gene uncertain. The V gene lost 4 bases and the J gene lost 3 bases, with 10 bases spanning the gap. Germline V CDR1 and CDR2: SQVTM, ANQGSEA. The CDR3 length is 13 residues. The CDR3 DNA reads TGCAGCGTTGTCCTGGCGAACTACAATGAGCAGTTCTTC. Translating it yields CSVVLANYNEQFF.

The rearrangement links TRBV2 to TRBJ2-6, with TRBD1 as a possible D gene (5 bases). The V end was cut by 11 bases, the J end by 4 bases, with 12 bases between. In germline, CDR1 is SNHLY, CDR2 FYNNEI. The CDR3 contains 13 residues. This CDR3 is CAAQGAGANVLTF. The CDR3 nucleotides read TGTGCCGCCCAGGGCGCCGGGGCCAACGTCCTGACTTTC.